Included here is one T cell receptor beta chain sequence, with context. Its specificity is not known. The germline CDR1 and CDR2 sequences are SGHNT and YYREEE (reference sequence). CDR3 length equals 15 residues. The V end was cut by 2 bases, the J end by 4 bases, with 13 bases between. This sample is drawn from a study of shared clonotypes between healthy human individuals. Broader study findings: Non-shared clonotypes had lower generation probabilities than clonotypes shared by all four sorted-subset donors. The small donor group covered limited genetic and exposure diversity.

Method: immunoSEQ multiplex PCR; TCRdb's copy keeps in-frame clones and lacks some. The sample lists about 2.4 million clones, more than 90% occurring once. CD4+ cells were split into CD45RA+ naive and CD45RA-negative memory subsets. The chain employs TRBV5-4 and TRBJ1-5, with D perhaps matching TRBD1 (6 bases). Material: naive CD4+ T cells sorted from blood. Subset reported: CD45RA+ positively selected. This clonotype was sampled from a man aged 18 to 29 in good health. The CDR3 DNA is TGTGCCAGCAGCTTCGCAGGGGTTGTAAATCAGCCCCAGCATTTT. This translates into CASSFAGVVNQPQHF.